Detailed here is one T cell receptor beta chain. The data originate from a study of blood T cell repertoires in COVID-19. Study background: Sites in the United States, Italy and Spain provided acute and convalescent COVID-19 samples. T cells, B-cell-depleted T cells, or PBMCs supplied cDNA or gDNA.

As handled by the study authors: The authors estimated nucleated cell counts from reference gene primer amplification. Sequenced by immunoSEQ multiplex PCR; TCRdb stores in-frame clones only, minus some. For V, J and clone size, that table is used; D and trimming come from the DNA. The table lists approximately 200,000 clones, more than 75% of them singletons. Germline values: CDR1 ENHRY, CDR2 SYGVKD. The V gene end was trimmed by 9 bases and the J gene end by 5 bases; junction bases not matched to a gene: 5. The CDR3 totals 15 residues. Enrolment of Seattle patients took place during active infection, and they were followed longitudinally.

This clonotype originated in a person aged 65 to 85 with COVID-19, enrolled during active disease. The sequenced sample was peripheral blood. The rearrangement links TRBV10-3 to TRBJ2-3; TRBD2 matches 16 bases. CDR3 amino acids: CAIGTSGRAGDTQYF. The CDR3 DNA is TGTGCCATTGGGACTAGCGGGAGGGCCGGAGATACGCAGTATTTT.